The 30 T cell receptor beta chains below all came from one sample that was sequenced in a study of T cell responses to AZD1222 COVID-19 vaccine. The repertoire was sequenced with immunoSEQ multiplex PCR; TCRdb's copy has only in-frame clones and lacks some. The table includes roughly 120,000 clones, about 90% detected once. The sample consisted of peripheral blood, taken on day 0 of AZD1222 vaccination. Receptor source: an adult in good health.

The chain links TRBV5-1 to TRBJ2-5; D is unresolved. This CDR3 is 14 amino acids long. Germline loops: CDR1 SGHRS, CDR2 YFSETQ. V gave up 0 bases and J gave up 0 bases, with 6 bases separating them. CDR3 amino acids: CASSLADHQETQYF. The CDR3 DNA reads TGCGCCAGCAGCTTGGCGGACCACCAAGAGACCCAGTACTTC.

This chain connects TRBV19 to TRBJ2-5; weak D call: TRBD2 (5 bases). The V end lost 4 bases, the J end lost 6 bases, and 12 bases lay between the germline ends. The length of the CDR3 is 13 residues. Looked up from germline, CDR1 is LNHDA and CDR2 is SQIVND (reference sequence). The CDR3 reads CASSSNTGKTQYF. The DNA of the CDR3 is TGTGCCAGTAGTAGCAACACGGGAAAGACCCAGTACTTC. Full variable domain (missing parts from reference TRBV19 and TRBJ2-5): DGGITQSPKYLFRKEGQNVTLSCEQNLNHDAMYWYRQDPGQGLRLIYYSQIVNDFQKGDIAEGYSVSREKKESFPLTVTSAQKNPTAFYLCASSSNTGKTQYFGPGTRLLVL.

The chain joins TRBV29-1 to TRBJ1-2, with TRBD1 as a possible D gene (5 bases). The ends were cut back, 4 bases at V and 4 bases at J, with 16 bases in the middle. The germline CDR1 and CDR2 sequences are SQVTM and ANQGSEA. CDR3 length equals 14 residues. CDR3 coding DNA: TGCAGCGTTGTGTCGCAGGGAGTACTCTATGGCTACACCTTC. Translated, it gives CSVVSQGVLYGYTF.

This clone has just a few counts. This chain connects TRBV19 to TRBJ2-7, with D uncertain. The V gene lost 4 bases and the J gene lost 4 bases, with 8 bases spanning the gap. This CDR3 has 12 amino acids. The V gene's germline CDR1 is LNHDA and CDR2 SQIVND (reference sequence). CDR3 residues: CASSNSLYEQYF. The CDR3 DNA follows: TGTGCCAGTAGTAACTCCTTGTACGAGCAGTACTTC.

A single count supports this clone. The chain has TRBV14 and TRBJ1-1; weak D call: TRBD1 (6 bases). Germline lookup yields CDR1 SGHDN and CDR2 FVKESK. The CDR3 sequence is 13 residues long. Between the trimmed V and J ends, which lost 5 bases and 2 bases, there was a span of 9 bases. As DNA, the CDR3 is TGTGCCAGCAGCTTACAGGGAAACACTGAAGCTTTCTTT. The encoded protein is CASSLQGNTEAFF.

This chain connects TRBV5-8 to TRBJ1-5, with D unresolved. Per germline, CDR1 SGHTS and CDR2 YDEGEE. This CDR3 is built from 16 residues. Trimming pared 4 bases from V and 3 bases from J, leaving 17 bases between. In DNA, the CDR3 is TGTGCCAGCAGCGAAAGGTTCTTGGGCTCCAATCAGCCCCAGCATTTT. Encoded protein: CASSERFLGSNQPQHF.

The count of this clone is one. J is TRBJ1-3 and V is TRBV29-1; D gene unclear. Per the germline V gene, CDR1 is SQVTM and CDR2 is ANQGSEA. V was shortened by 8 bases and J by 2 bases, with 10 bases between the two germline ends. There are 12 residues in the CDR3. CDR3 region: CSTAGAGNTIYF. DNA of the CDR3: TGCAGCACAGCCGGGGCTGGAAACACCATATATTTT.

This clone appeared a single time. The chain uses TRBV18 and TRBJ1-4; 9 bases align to TRBD1. V lost 3 bases and J lost 7; bases outside the gene matches: 6. Looked up from germline, CDR1 is KGHSH and CDR2 is LQKENI. The length of the CDR3 is 15 residues. The CDR3 loop is CASSPQDRGTEKLFF. For the CDR3, the DNA is TGTGCCAGCTCACCTCAGGACAGGGGTACTGAAAAACTGTTTTTT.

The V gene is TRBV7-9, the J gene TRBJ2-7; 7 bases are shared with TRBD2. The CDR3 runs to 13 residues. The germline gives CDR1 SEHNR, CDR2 FQNEAQ (reference sequence). V lost 7 bases to trimming and J lost 9 bases; unmatched junction nucleotides: 12. In DNA, the CDR3 is TGTGCCAGCACCTGGGGGGAGGGAGGAGGGCAGTACTTC. This translates into CASTWGEGGGQYF.

J is TRBJ1-5 and V is TRBV4-1; 10 positions match TRBD1. The length of the CDR3 is 14 residues. Germline V CDR1 and CDR2: MGHRA, YSYEKL. V gave up 6 bases and J gave up 5 bases; unmatched junction bases: 4. The CDR3: CASRAGTGDQPQHF. CDR3 in DNA: TGCGCCAGCAGGGCCGGGACAGGGGATCAGCCCCAGCATTTT.

J is TRBJ2-3 and V is TRBV5-1, with 9 bases lining up with TRBD2. CDR1 and CDR2 (germline): SGHRS, YFSETQ. Unmatched junction bases numbered 7, after V lost 2 bases and J lost 0 bases. This CDR3 region has 17 residues. The CDR3 DNA reads TGCGCCAGCAGCTTCAGGGCTAGCGGGGCCAGCACAGATACGCAGTATTTT. As protein: CASSFRASGASTDTQYF.

This clone has just a few counts. The chain employs TRBV7-3 and TRBJ2-7; D may be TRBD1 or TRBD2 (6 bases each). CDR1 is SGHTA, CDR2 FQGTGA, per germline. This CDR3 is built from 15 residues. Between the trimmed V and J ends, which lost 2 bases and 5 bases, there was a span of 16 bases. CDR3 coding DNA: TGTGCCAGCAGCTTAGCCGGGGGCCTGATCGACGAGCAGTACTTC. The encoded protein is CASSLAGGLIDEQYF.

The V gene is TRBV19, the J gene TRBJ2-7, with 10 bases lining up with TRBD1. The germline gives CDR1 LNHDA, CDR2 SQIVND (reference sequence). The CDR3 is 14 amino acids. V lost 7 bases to trimming and J lost 6 bases; unmatched junction nucleotides: 9. The CDR3 reads CASKGGQGRSEQYF. The CDR3 DNA reads as TGTGCCAGTAAGGGGGGACAGGGGAGATCCGAGCAGTACTTC. Combining the CDR3 with reference TRBV19 and TRBJ2-7 gives the whole variable domain DGGITQSPKYLFRKEGQNVTLSCEQNLNHDAMYWYRQDPGQGLRLIYYSQIVNDFQKGDIAEGYSVSREKKESFPLTVTSAQKNPTAFYLCASKGGQGRSEQYFGPGTRLTVT.

The V and J genes are TRBV28 and TRBJ1-2, with 7 nucleotides matching TRBD1. This CDR3 is built from 12 residues. CDR1 is MDHEN and CDR2 is SYDVKM in the germline V gene. With V trimmed by 7 bases and J by 7 bases, 6 bases remained unmatched. The DNA for the CDR3 is TGTGCCAGCATGTTACAGGGGAGTGGCTACACCTTC. Protein: CASMLQGSGYTF.

The V gene is TRBV28, the J gene TRBJ1-1; possibly TRBD1 for D (6 bases). Trimming took off 4 bases at V and 2 bases at J, with 14 bases between the two ends. The germline V gene has CDR1 MDHEN and CDR2 SYDVKM. The CDR3 extends over 15 amino acids. The CDR3: CASSSGGTLNTEAFF. The CDR3 nucleotides read TGTGCCAGCAGTTCGGGAGGGACACTTAACACTGAAGCTTTCTTT.

V is TRBV7-9 and J is TRBJ2-3, with no clear D. The CDR3 is 13 residues long. CDR1 is SEHNR, CDR2 FQNEAQ, per germline (reference sequence). V lost 6 bases, J lost 3 bases, and 10 bases lay in between. CDR3 protein: CASSFLGTDTQYF. The CDR3 DNA is TGTGCCAGCAGTTTCCTTGGTACAGATACGCAGTATTTT.

The gene calls are TRBV20-1 and TRBJ2-1; tentative D call: TRBD2 (6 bases). CDR3 size: 13 residues. CDR1 and CDR2 from the germline V gene are DFQATT and SNEGSKA (reference sequence). Trimming pared 3 bases from V and 5 bases from J, leaving 11 bases between. In nucleotides, the CDR3 is TGCAGTGCTAGTGGCGGGACCAACAATGAGCAGTTCTTC. This sequence encodes CSASGGTNNEQFF.

The rearrangement joins TRBV3-1 (or the pseudogene TRBV3-2) to TRBJ2-4, with unresolved D. Germline-derived CDR1 and CDR2 are LGHDT and YNNKEL (reference sequence). V was pared by 5 bases and J by 5 bases, with 22 bases between. The CDR3 loop spans 17 amino acids. The CDR3 DNA reads as TGTGCCAGCAGCGCCAGTGCTCCCATTTGCAAAGAAAACATTCAGTACTTC. This sequence encodes CASSASAPICKENIQYF.

The V call is TRBV5-1, the J call TRBJ1-3, with D possibly being TRBD1 (5 bases). V shed 5 bases and J shed 4 bases, with 16 bases lying between them. Looked up from germline, CDR1 is SGHRS and CDR2 is YFSETQ. CDR3 length: 15 amino acids. The CDR3 here is CASSRDGFSGNTIYF. CDR3 nucleotides: TGCGCCAGCAGTCGGGACGGTTTTTCCGGAAACACCATATATTTT.

The V call is TRBV6-2 or TRBV6-3, the J call TRBJ2-1, with D perhaps assigned TRBD1 or TRBD2 (5 bases each). The germline CDR1 and CDR2 sequences are MNHEY and SVGEGT. The germline V and J ends were trimmed by 5 bases and 0 bases, with 14 bases remaining between them. The CDR3 sequence is 16 residues long. The CDR3 is CASSRPGPISYNEQFF. For the CDR3, the DNA is TGTGCCAGCAGTCGCCCGGGACCGATCTCCTACAATGAGCAGTTCTTC.

This chain links TRBV7-2 with TRBJ1-2; D is uncertain. Germline V lookup: CDR1 SGHTA, CDR2 FQGNSA. This CDR3 is 15 amino acids long. The germline V and J ends were trimmed by 3 bases and 2 bases, with 13 bases remaining between them. The CDR3 sequence: CASSFAGDGNYGYTF. In DNA form, the CDR3 reads TGTGCCAGCAGCTTTGCCGGGGATGGCAACTATGGCTACACCTTC.

The rearrangement joins TRBV7-9 to TRBJ1-1, with D possibly TRBD1 on 6 matching bases. The CDR3 runs to 13 residues. The germline V gene has CDR1 SEHNR and CDR2 FQNEAQ (reference sequence). The ends were cut back, 4 bases at V and 11 bases at J, with 17 bases in the middle. CDR3 sequence (DNA): TGTGCCAGCAGCTATAAGGGGGGAGACCTGGCTTTCTTT. Translation: CASSYKGGDLAFF.

This chain joins TRBV28 and TRBJ2-6; D remains ambiguous. The length of the CDR3 is 16 residues. CDR1 and CDR2 from the germline V gene are MDHEN and SYDVKM. V lost 6 bases and J lost 0, with 12 bases in between. The DNA of the CDR3 is TGTGCCAGCAGCGTAGACACCATCTCTGGGGCCAACGTCCTGACTTTC. Its translation: CASSVDTISGANVLTF. The full variable domain, rest sourced from reference TRBV28 and TRBJ2-6, is DVKVTQSSRYLVKRTGEKVFLECVQDMDHENMFWYRQDPGLGLRLIYFSYDVKMKEKGDIPEGYSVSREKKERFSLILESASTNQTSMYLCASSVDTISGANVLTFGAGSRLTVL.

The chain links TRBV7-8 to TRBJ1-2; 8 bases are a match to TRBD1. Germline V gene sequence: CDR1 SGHVS, CDR2 FQNEAQ. The trim removed 0 bases at V and 6 bases at J, leaving 3 bases unmatched. This CDR3 comprises 14 residues. CDR3 amino acids: CASSLAAGGHGYTF. The CDR3 DNA reads TGTGCCAGCAGCTTAGCGGCAGGGGGCCATGGCTACACCTTC.

This clone was found once. J is TRBJ2-7 and V is TRBV9; TRBD1 aligns across 11 bases. The germline gives CDR1 SGDLS, CDR2 YYNGEE. The CDR3 totals 16 residues. The ends lost 2 bases at V and 5 bases at J; junction bases unmatched: 9. CDR3 sequence (DNA): TGTGCCAGCAGCGTTGGACAGGGGGCGTTTGTTCACGAGCAGTACTTC. Amino acids: CASSVGQGAFVHEQYF.

The rearrangement joins TRBV4-2 to TRBJ2-7; D is uncertain. CDR3 length: 14 residues. The ends were cut back, 2 bases at V and 3 bases at J, with 11 bases in the middle. Germline V gene data show CDR1 as LGHNA and CDR2 as YNFKEQ. CDR3 in amino acids: CASSQSSEGYEQYF. The CDR3 DNA is TGTGCCAGCAGCCAATCCTCGGAAGGCTACGAGCAGTACTTC.

This sequence joins TRBV7-3 and TRBJ2-7, with D unclear. The CDR3 runs 14 residues. V dropped 2 bases and J dropped 5 bases, with 13 bases sitting between them. CDR1 SGHTA and CDR2 FQGTGA come from the germline V gene. The CDR3 region is CASSLDGTLDEQYF. In nucleotides, the CDR3 is TGTGCCAGCAGCTTAGACGGCACCTTAGACGAGCAGTACTTC.

J is TRBJ2-1 and V is TRBV11-2; 9 nucleotides match TRBD2. Trimming cost V 4 bases and J 9 bases; bases outside gene matches: 10. The CDR3 is 15 amino acids. Per germline, CDR1 SGHAT and CDR2 FQNNGV. DNA for the CDR3: TGTGCCAGCAGCTCCCGACTAGCGGAGGGGGTTGAGCAGTTCTTC. Amino acids: CASSSRLAEGVEQFF.

This rearrangement joins TRBV2 to TRBJ1-2; D remains unclear. The CDR3 is 12 amino acids. V was pared by 6 bases and J by 2 bases, with 7 bases between. Germline-derived CDR1 and CDR2 are SNHLY and FYNNEI. The CDR3 nucleotides read TGTGCCAGCAGGGTCGGGAACTATGGCTACACCTTC. Residues: CASRVGNYGYTF.

V is TRBV7-2 and J is TRBJ2-3; D gene unclear. CDR1 and CDR2 from the germline V gene are SGHTA and FQGNSA. V was pared by 5 bases and J by 0 bases, with 15 bases between. The CDR3 consists of 16 residues. DNA for the CDR3: TGTGCCAGCAGCGGCCTCACGACGGGCAGCACAGATACGCAGTATTTT. Translating gives CASSGLTTGSTDTQYF.